This T cell receptor (beta chain) is from a study of blood T cell repertoires in COVID-19. A few counts support this clone. V shed 7 bases, J shed 6 bases, and the junction held 10 bases outside the gene matches. The germline V gene encodes CDR1 SNHLY and CDR2 FYNNEI. The CDR3 extends over 14 amino acids. Clones were sequenced by immunoSEQ multiplex PCR, and TCRdb holds only the in-frame ones, with some missing. The sample holds some 70,000 clones, roughly 72% seen once. The receptor's source is a man between 60 and 75 years old with COVID-19, enrolled during active disease. This chain connects TRBV2 to TRBJ1-1; 8 bases are a match to TRBD1. Sequencing input: peripheral blood. CDR3 loop: CASTPGQGIPEAFF. CDR3 DNA sequence: TGTGCCAGCACCCCCGGACAGGGAATTCCTGAAGCTTTCTTT.